This TCR beta chain was recovered during a study of blood T cell repertoires in COVID-19. For the study at large: The United States, Italy and Spain supplied acute and convalescent COVID-19 samples.

Germline CDR1 reads GTSNPN; CDR2 reads SVGIG (reference sequence). Trimming removed 3 bases from V and 1 base from J; junction bases left unmatched: 8. The CDR3 consists of 15 residues. TCRdb keeps only in-frame clones here, not all; method: immunoSEQ multiplex PCR. The sample lists 150,000 to 200,000 clones; about four fifths were seen once. The TCR was taken from a human donor with acute or convalescent COVID-19. The donor label of this sample is uncertain. The rearrangement links TRBV30 to TRBJ1-1, with 7 bases that match TRBD1. The sequenced material came from peripheral blood. The CDR3 DNA follows: TGTGCCTGGAGGGATCTGGACAGGCCGAACACTGAAGCTTTCTTT. Its protein is CAWRDLDRPNTEAFF.